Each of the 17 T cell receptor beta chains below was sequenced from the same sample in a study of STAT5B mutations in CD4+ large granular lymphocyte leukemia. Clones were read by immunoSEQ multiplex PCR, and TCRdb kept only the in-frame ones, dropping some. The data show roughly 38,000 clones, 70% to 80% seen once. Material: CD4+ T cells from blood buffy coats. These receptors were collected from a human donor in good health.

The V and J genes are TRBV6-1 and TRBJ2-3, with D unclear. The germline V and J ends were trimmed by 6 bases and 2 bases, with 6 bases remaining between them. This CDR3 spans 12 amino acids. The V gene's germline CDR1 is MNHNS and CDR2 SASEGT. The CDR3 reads CASRTDTDTQYF. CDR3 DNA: TGTGCCAGCAGAACCGACACAGATACGCAGTATTTT.

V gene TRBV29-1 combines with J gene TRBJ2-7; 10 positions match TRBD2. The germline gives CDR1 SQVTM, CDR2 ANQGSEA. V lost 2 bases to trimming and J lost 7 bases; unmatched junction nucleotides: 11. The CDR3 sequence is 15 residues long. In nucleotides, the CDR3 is TGCAGCGTTGAATTCGGGCTAGCGGGAGCTGGAGAGCAGTACTTC. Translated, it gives CSVEFGLAGAGEQYF.

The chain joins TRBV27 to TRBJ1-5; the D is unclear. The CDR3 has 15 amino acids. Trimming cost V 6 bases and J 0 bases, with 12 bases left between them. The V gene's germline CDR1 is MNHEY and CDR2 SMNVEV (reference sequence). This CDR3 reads CASRITTDSNQPQHF. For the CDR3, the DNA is TGTGCCAGCAGAATCACCACAGATAGCAATCAGCCCCAGCATTTT.

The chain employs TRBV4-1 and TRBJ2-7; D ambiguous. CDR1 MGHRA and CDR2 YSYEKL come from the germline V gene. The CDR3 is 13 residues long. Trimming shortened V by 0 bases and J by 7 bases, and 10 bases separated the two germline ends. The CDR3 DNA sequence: TGCGCCAGCAGCCAAGAATGGTTGGGGGAGCAGTACTTC. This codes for CASSQEWLGEQYF.

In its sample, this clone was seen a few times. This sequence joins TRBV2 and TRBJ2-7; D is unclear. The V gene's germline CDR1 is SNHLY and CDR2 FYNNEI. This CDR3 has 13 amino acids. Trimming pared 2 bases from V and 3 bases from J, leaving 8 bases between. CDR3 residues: CASSEMSFYEQYF. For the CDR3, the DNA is TGTGCCAGCAGTGAAATGTCTTTCTACGAGCAGTACTTC.

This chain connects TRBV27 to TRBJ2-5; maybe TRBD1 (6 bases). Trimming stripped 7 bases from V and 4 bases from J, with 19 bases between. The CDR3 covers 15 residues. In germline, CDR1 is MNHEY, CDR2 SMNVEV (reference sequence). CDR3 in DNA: TGTGCCAGCATGCGTTGGGACACGGGTGGAGAGACCCAGTACTTC. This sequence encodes CASMRWDTGGETQYF.

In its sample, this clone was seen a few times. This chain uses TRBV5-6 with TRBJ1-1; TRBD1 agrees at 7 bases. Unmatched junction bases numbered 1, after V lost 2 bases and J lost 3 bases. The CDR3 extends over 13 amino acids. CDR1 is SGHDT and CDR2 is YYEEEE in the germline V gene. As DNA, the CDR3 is TGTGCCAGCAGCTTAGACAGGGACACTGAAGCTTTCTTT. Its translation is CASSLDRDTEAFF.

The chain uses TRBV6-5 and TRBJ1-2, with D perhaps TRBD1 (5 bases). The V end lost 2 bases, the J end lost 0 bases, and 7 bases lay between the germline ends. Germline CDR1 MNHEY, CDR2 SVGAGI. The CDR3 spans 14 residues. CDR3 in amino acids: CASSYGGPNYGYTF. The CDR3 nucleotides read TGTGCCAGCAGTTACGGGGGACCTAACTATGGCTACACCTTC.

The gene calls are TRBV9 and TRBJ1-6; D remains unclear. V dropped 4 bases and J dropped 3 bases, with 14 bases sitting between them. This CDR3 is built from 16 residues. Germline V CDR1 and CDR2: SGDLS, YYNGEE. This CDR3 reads CASSPRPTNYNSPLHF. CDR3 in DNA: TGTGCCAGCAGCCCCCGTCCGACAAACTATAATTCACCCCTCCACTTT.

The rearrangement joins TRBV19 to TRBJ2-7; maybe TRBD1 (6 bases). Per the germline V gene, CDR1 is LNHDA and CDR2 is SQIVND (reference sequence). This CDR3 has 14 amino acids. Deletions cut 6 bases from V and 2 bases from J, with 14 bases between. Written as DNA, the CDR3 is TGTGCCAGTAGCGTTTACGAGGGGGCCTACGAGCAGTACTTC. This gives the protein CASSVYEGAYEQYF. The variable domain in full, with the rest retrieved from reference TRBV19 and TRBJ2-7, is DGGITQSPKYLFRKEGQNVTLSCEQNLNHDAMYWYRQDPGQGLRLIYYSQIVNDFQKGDIAEGYSVSREKKESFPLTVTSAQKNPTAFYLCASSVYEGAYEQYFGPGTRLTVT.

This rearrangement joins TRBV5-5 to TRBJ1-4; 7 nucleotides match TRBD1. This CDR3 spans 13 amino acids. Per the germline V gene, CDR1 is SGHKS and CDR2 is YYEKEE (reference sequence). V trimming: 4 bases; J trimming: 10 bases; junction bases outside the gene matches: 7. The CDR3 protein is CASSENRGGKLFF. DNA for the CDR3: TGTGCCAGCAGCGAGAACAGGGGCGGAAAACTGTTTTTT. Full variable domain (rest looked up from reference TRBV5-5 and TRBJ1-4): DAGVTQSPTHLIKTRGQQVTLRCSPISGHKSVSWYQQVLGQGPQFIFQYYEKEERGRGNFPDRFSARQFPNYSSELNVNALLLGDSALYLCASSENRGGKLFFGSGTQLSVL.

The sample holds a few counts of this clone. The DNA for the CDR3 is TGTGCCAGTAGTCCAATGGGGGGGCTCAATGAGCAGTTCTTC. Amino acids: CASSPMGGLNEQFF. The chain is built from TRBV19 and TRBJ2-1; tentative D call: TRBD2 (7 bases). Germline V CDR1 and CDR2: LNHDA, SQIVND (reference sequence). Trimming removed 5 bases at V and 6 bases at J, with 14 bases between. CDR3 size: 14 residues.

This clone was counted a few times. CDR3 amino acids: CATNPGQGPYEQYF. The CDR3 region has the DNA TGTGCCACCAACCCGGGACAGGGACCCTACGAGCAGTACTTC. The chain carries TRBV19 and TRBJ2-7; 9 nucleotides align to TRBD1. J gave up 2 bases and V 10 bases, and 9 bases lay outside the gene matches. CDR1 is LNHDA, CDR2 SQIVND, per germline (reference sequence). The CDR3 has 14 amino acids.

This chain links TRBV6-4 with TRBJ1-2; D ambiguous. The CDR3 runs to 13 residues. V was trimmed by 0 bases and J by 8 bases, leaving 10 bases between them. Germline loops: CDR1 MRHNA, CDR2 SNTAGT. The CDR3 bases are TGTGCCAGCAGTGACTCTGGAGCCGGGGGCTACACCTTC. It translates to CASSDSGAGGYTF.

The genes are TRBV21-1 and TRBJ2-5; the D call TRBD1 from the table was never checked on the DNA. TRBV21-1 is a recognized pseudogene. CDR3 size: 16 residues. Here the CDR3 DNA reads TGTGCCAGCAGCCCTAAAGGGGGCTTGAGGCAAGAGACCCAGTACTTC. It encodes CASSPKGGLRQETQYF.

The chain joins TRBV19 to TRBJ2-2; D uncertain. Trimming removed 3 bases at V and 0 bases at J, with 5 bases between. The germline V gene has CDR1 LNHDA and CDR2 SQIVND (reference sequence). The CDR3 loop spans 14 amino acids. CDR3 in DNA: TGTGCCAGTAGTATCCAGGCGAACACCGGGGAGCTGTTTTTT. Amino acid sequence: CASSIQANTGELFF.

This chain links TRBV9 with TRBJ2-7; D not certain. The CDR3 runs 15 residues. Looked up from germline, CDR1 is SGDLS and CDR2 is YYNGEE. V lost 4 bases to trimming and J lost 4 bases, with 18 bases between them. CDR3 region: CASSPGRLGRYEQYF. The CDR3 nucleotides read TGTGCCAGCAGCCCTGGGCGATTAGGGCGGTACGAGCAGTACTTC.